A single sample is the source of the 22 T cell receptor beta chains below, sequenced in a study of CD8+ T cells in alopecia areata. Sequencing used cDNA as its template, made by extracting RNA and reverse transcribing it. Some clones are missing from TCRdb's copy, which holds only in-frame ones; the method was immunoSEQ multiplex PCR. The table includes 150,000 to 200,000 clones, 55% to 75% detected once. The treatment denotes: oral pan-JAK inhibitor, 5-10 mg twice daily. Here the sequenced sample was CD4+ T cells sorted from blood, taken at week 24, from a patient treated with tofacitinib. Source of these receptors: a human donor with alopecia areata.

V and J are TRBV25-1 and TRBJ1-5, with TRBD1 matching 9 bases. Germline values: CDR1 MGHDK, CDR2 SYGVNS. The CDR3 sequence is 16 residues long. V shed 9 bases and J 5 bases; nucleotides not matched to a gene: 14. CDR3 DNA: TGTGCCAGGAGAGGACAGGGGAAGGCCCCTGATCAGCCCCAGCATTTT. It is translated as CARRGQGKAPDQPQHF.

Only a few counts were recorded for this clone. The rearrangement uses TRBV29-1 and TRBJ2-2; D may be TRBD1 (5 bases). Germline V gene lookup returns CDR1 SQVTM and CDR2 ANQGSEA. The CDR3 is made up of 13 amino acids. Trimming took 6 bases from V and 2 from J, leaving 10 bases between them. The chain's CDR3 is CSVRTSNTGELFF. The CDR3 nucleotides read TGCAGCGTCCGGACATCCAACACCGGGGAGCTGTTTTTT.

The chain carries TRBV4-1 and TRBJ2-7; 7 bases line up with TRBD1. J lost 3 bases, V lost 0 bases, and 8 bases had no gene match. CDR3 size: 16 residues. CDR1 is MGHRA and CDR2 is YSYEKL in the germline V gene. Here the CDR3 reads CASSQEPGQNDYEQYF. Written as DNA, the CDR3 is TGCGCCAGCAGCCAAGAACCGGGACAGAACGACTACGAGCAGTACTTC.

CDR3 in DNA: TGCGCCAGCAGCTTGGGGGACATAAATCAGCCCCAGCATTTT. It encodes CASSLGDINQPQHF. The chain couples TRBV5-1 to TRBJ1-5, with D tentatively TRBD1 (6 bases). Germline V gene data show CDR1 as SGHRS and CDR2 as YFSETQ. This CDR3 contains 14 residues. The V end was cut by 0 bases, the J end by 4 bases, with 8 bases between.

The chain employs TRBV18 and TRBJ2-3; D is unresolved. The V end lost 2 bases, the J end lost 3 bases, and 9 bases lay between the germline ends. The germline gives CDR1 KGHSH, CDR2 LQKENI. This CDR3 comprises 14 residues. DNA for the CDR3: TGTGCCAGCTCACCAGCCACCCGGACAGATACGCAGTATTTT. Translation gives CASSPATRTDTQYF.

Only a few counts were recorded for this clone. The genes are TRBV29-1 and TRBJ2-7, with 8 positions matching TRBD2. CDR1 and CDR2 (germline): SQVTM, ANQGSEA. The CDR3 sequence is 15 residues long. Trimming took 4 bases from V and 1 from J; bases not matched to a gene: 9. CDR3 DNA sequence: TGCAGCGTTGGAGGGACTAGGAGGACTTCCTACGAGCAGTACTTC. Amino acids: CSVGGTRRTSYEQYF.

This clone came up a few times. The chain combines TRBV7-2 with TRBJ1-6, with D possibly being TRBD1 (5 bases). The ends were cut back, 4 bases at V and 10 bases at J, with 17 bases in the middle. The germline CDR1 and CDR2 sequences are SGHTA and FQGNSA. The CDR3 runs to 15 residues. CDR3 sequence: CASSSGGTSGSPLHF. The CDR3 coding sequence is TGTGCCAGCAGCTCGGGAGGGACTTCGGGGTCACCCCTCCACTTT.

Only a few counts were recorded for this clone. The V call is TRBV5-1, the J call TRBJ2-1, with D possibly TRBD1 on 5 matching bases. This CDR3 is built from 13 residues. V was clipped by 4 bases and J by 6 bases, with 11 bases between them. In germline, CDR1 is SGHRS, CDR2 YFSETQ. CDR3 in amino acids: CASSTLDSNEQFF. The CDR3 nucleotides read TGCGCCAGCAGCACCCTCGACAGCAATGAGCAGTTCTTC.

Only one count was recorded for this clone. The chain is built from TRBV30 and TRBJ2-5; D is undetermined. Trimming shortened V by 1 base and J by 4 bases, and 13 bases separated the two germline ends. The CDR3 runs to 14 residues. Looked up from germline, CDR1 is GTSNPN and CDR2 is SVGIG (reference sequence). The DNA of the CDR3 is TGTGCCTGGAGTGGAAAGGGAATGAGAGAGACCCAGTACTTC. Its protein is CAWSGKGMRETQYF.

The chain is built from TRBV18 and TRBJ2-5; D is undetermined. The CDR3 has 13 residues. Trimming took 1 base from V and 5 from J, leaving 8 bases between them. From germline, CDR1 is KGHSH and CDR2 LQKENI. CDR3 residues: CASSPLPAETQYF. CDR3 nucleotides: TGTGCCAGCTCACCACTGCCCGCCGAGACCCAGTACTTC.

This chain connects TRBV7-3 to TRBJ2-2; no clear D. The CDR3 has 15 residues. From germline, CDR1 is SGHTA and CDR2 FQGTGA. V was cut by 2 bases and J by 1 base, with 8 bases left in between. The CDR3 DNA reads TGTGCCAGCAGCTTAGGGCTGATGAACACCGGGGAGCTGTTTTTT. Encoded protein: CASSLGLMNTGELFF.

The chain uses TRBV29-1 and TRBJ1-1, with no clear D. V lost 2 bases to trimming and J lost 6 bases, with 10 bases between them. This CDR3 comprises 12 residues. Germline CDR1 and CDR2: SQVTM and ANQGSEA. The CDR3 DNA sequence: TGCAGCGTTGAATCCCCTTACCCTGAAGCTTTCTTT. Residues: CSVESPYPEAFF.

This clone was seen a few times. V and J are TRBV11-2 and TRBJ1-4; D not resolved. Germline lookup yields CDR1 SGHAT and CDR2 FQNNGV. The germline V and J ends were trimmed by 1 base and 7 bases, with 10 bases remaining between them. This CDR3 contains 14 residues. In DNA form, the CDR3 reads TGTGCCAGCAGCTTAGTGACTCCGCCTGAAAAACTGTTTTTT. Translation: CASSLVTPPEKLFF.

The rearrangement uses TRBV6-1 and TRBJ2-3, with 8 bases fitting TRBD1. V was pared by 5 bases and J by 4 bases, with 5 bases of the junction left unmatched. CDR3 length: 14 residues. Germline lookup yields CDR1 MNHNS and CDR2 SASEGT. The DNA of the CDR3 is TGTGCCAGCAGTTTGGACAGGGCCCCAGATACGCAGTATTTT. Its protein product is CASSLDRAPDTQYF.

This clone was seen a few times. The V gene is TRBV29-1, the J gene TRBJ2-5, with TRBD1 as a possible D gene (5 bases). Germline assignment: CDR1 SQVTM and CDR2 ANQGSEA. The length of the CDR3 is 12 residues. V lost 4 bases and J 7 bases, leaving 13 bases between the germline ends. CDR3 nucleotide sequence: TGCAGCGTTGCATGGGGAAGGGGGACCCAGTACTTC. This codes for CSVAWGRGTQYF.

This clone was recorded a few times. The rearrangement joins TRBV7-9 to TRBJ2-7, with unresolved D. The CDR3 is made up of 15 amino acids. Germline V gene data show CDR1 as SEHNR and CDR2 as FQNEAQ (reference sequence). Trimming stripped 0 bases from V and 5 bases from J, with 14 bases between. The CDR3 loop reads CASSLASQMVHEQYF. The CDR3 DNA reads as TGTGCCAGCAGCTTAGCCTCCCAAATGGTCCACGAGCAGTACTTC. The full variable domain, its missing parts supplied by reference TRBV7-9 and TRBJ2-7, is DTGVSQNPRHKITKRGQNVTFRCDPISEHNRLYWYRQTLGQGPEFLTYFQNEAQLEKSRLLSDRFSAERPKGSFSTLEIQRTEQGDSAMYLCASSLASQMVHEQYFGPGTRLTVT.

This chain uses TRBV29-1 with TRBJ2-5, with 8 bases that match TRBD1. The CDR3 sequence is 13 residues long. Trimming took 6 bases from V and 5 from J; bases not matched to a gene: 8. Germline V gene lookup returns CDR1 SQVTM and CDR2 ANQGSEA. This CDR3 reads CSVAGDRRETQYF. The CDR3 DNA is TGCAGCGTCGCCGGGGACAGGAGGGAGACCCAGTACTTC.

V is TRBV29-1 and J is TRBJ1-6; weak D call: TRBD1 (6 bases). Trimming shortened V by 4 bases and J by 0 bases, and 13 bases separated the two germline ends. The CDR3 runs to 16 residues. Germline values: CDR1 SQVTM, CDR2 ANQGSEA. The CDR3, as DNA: TGCAGCGTTGTGAAACAGGGCGGCTCCTATAATTCACCCCTCCACTTT. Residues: CSVVKQGGSYNSPLHF.

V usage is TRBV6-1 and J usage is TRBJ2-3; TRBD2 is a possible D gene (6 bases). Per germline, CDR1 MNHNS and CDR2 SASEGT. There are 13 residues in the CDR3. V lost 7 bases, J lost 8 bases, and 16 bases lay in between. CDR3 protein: CASIVSGAGTQYF. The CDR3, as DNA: TGTGCCAGCATAGTTAGCGGAGCTGGTACGCAGTATTTT.

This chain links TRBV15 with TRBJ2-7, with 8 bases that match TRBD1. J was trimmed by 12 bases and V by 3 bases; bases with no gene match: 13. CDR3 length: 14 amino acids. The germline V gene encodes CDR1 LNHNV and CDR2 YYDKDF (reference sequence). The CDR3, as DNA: TGTGCCACCAGCAGCCCCTCGCCGACAGGGGTACGGTACTTC. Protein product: CATSSPSPTGVRYF. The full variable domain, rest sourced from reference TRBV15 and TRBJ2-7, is DAMVIQNPRYQVTQFGKPVTLSCSQTLNHNVMYWYQQKSSQAPKLLFHYYDKDFNNEADTPDNFQSRRPNTSFCFLDIRSPGLGDTAMYLCATSSPSPTGVRYFGPGTRLTVT.

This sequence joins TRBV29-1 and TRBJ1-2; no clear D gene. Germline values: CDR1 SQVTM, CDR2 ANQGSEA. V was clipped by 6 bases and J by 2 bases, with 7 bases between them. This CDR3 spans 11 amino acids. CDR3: CSVRENYGYTF. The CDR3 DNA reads TGCAGCGTAAGGGAGAACTATGGCTACACCTTC.

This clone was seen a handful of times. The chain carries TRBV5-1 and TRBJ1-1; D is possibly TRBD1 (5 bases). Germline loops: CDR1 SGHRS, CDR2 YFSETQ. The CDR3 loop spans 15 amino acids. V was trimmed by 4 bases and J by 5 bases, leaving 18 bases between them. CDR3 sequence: CASSGTYSLETEAFF. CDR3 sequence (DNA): TGCGCCAGCAGCGGGACCTACTCCCTTGAAACTGAAGCTTTCTTT.